The 31 T cell receptor beta chains listed next were all sequenced from one sample in a study of PD-1 blockade in classical Hodgkin lymphoma. In every patient, relapse followed autologous stem cell transplantation, while exposure to brentuximab vedotin differed. The repertoire was sequenced with immunoSEQ multiplex PCR; TCRdb's copy has only in-frame clones and lacks some. Here the sample spans about 50,000 clones, around 78% being singletons. The sequences come from peripheral blood mononuclear cells (PBMCs), collected before the second cycle of nivolumab. The source is a human donor with classical Hodgkin lymphoma.

This chain links TRBV30 with TRBJ1-2, with D hard to call. The CDR3 extends over 12 amino acids. Germline V gives CDR1 GTSNPN, CDR2 SVGIG (reference sequence). Trimming pared 4 bases from V and 8 bases from J, leaving 14 bases between. The CDR3 sequence is CAWKVGPVGYTF. The DNA for the CDR3 is TGTGCCTGGAAGGTCGGACCGGTGGGCTACACCTTC.

The V gene is TRBV9, the J gene TRBJ1-5, with D unclear. CDR1 is SGDLS, CDR2 YYNGEE, per germline. The CDR3 length is 14 residues. V dropped 4 bases and J dropped 3 bases, with 11 bases sitting between them. CDR3 protein: CASSLDGLNQPQHF. Here the CDR3 DNA reads TGTGCCAGCAGCCTGGACGGCCTCAATCAGCCCCAGCATTTT.

The rearrangement uses TRBV7-9 and TRBJ2-1; TRBD2 agrees at 8 bases. In germline, CDR1 is SEHNR, CDR2 FQNEAQ (reference sequence). V lost 2 bases to trimming and J lost 6 bases; unmatched junction nucleotides: 9. The CDR3 length is 16 residues. The chain's CDR3 is CASSLRGRRGGNEQFF. DNA of the CDR3: TGTGCCAGCAGCTTACGCGGGAGGAGGGGGGGCAATGAGCAGTTCTTC.

This chain joins TRBV30 and TRBJ2-1, with TRBD2 matching over 10 bases. The V gene end was trimmed by 0 bases and the J gene end by 9 bases; junction bases not matched to a gene: 2. This CDR3 spans 13 amino acids. Germline CDR1 reads GTSNPN; CDR2 reads SVGIG (reference sequence). CDR3: CAWSVLAGGEQFF. As DNA, the CDR3 is TGTGCCTGGAGTGTATTAGCGGGAGGTGAGCAGTTCTTC.

A single count supports this clone. The rearrangement uses TRBV6-4 and TRBJ1-2; D remains unclear. The germline V gene has CDR1 MRHNA and CDR2 SNTAGT. CDR3 length equals 16 residues. Trimming took off 4 bases at V and 0 bases at J, with 15 bases between the two ends. The CDR3 DNA reads as TGTGCCAGCAGTGCCCAACCCCAGATAGCTAACTATGGCTACACCTTC. Residues: CASSAQPQIANYGYTF.

This clone was detected only once. J is TRBJ2-5 and V is TRBV6-4; D is uncertain. Germline V CDR1 and CDR2: MRHNA, SNTAGT. The V gene lost 5 bases and the J gene lost 4 bases, with 2 bases spanning the gap. The CDR3 is 10 amino acids. Written as DNA, the CDR3 is TGTGCCAGCAGTTCAGAGACCCAGTACTTC. Translating it yields CASSSETQYF.

This sequence joins TRBV18 and TRBJ1-1; tentatively, D is TRBD1 (6 bases). With 0 bases removed from V and 5 bases from J, the gap between germline ends came to 13 bases. The germline CDR1 and CDR2 sequences are KGHSH and LQKENI. This CDR3 has 15 amino acids. The CDR3 nucleotides are TGTGCCAGCTCACCACCGATGGGGGCTGGTACTGAAGCTTTCTTT. As protein: CASSPPMGAGTEAFF. The whole variable domain, remainder taken from reference TRBV18 and TRBJ1-1, is NAGVMQNPRHLVRRRGQEARLRCSPMKGHSHVYWYRQLPEEGLKFMVYLQKENIIDESGMPKERFSAEFPKEGPSILRIQQVVRGDSAAYFCASSPPMGAGTEAFFGQGTRLTVV.

A few counts support this clone. This sequence joins TRBV2 and TRBJ1-3, with D possibly matching TRBD1 (5 bases). The V gene's germline CDR1 is SNHLY and CDR2 FYNNEI. The CDR3 runs to 14 residues. V lost 8 bases, J lost 0 bases, and 11 bases lay in between. CDR3 in DNA: TGTGCCAGCCTTGGACACTTCTCTGGAAACACCATATATTTT. Translated: CASLGHFSGNTIYF.

The chain is built from TRBV7-2 and TRBJ1-5; no reliable D call. V gave up 2 bases and J gave up 2 bases, with 10 bases separating them. This CDR3 spans 15 amino acids. Germline V lookup: CDR1 SGHTA, CDR2 FQGNSA. CDR3 sequence reads: CASSLKVGGNQPQHF. CDR3 DNA sequence: TGTGCCAGCAGCTTAAAGGTCGGGGGCAATCAGCCCCAGCATTTT.

The chain joins TRBV2 to TRBJ2-1; 7 bases are shared with TRBD2. Unmatched junction bases numbered 7, after V lost 5 bases and J lost 0 bases. This CDR3 has 16 amino acids. The germline V gene encodes CDR1 SNHLY and CDR2 FYNNEI. CDR3 nucleotides: TGTGCCAGCAGTTTAAGGCGGACTAGCTCCTACAATGAGCAGTTCTTC. Translating gives CASSLRRTSSYNEQFF.

V gene TRBV7-2 combines with J gene TRBJ2-1, with a weak D call TRBD1 (6 bases). The germline V and J ends were trimmed by 7 bases and 0 bases, with 19 bases remaining between them. The germline V gene has CDR1 SGHTA and CDR2 FQGNSA. The CDR3 is 17 amino acids. The CDR3 reads CASTLRGRQSSYNEQFF. CDR3 bases: TGTGCCAGCACCCTTAGGGGGAGACAAAGCTCCTACAATGAGCAGTTCTTC. The entire variable domain, with the rest obtained from reference TRBV7-2 and TRBJ2-1, is as follows: GAGVSQSPSNKVTEKGKDVELRCDPISGHTALYWYRQSLGQGLEFLIYFQGNSAPDKSGLPSDRFSAERTGGSVSTLTIQRTQQEDSAVYLCASTLRGRQSSYNEQFFGPGTRLTVL.

This clone was seen only a few times. CDR3 amino acids: CASSAQLAQYF. CDR3 nucleotide sequence: TGTGCCAGCAGTGCCCAACTAGCACAGTACTTC. V usage is TRBV2 and J usage is TRBJ2-4; possibly TRBD2 for D (6 bases). Germline V CDR1 and CDR2: SNHLY, FYNNEI. The germline V and J ends were trimmed by 4 bases and 13 bases, with 11 bases remaining between them. This CDR3 is built from 11 residues.

The chain recombines TRBV29-1 with TRBJ1-1; 7 positions agree with TRBD1. This CDR3 region has 13 residues. V was pared by 8 bases and J by 4 bases, with 10 bases of the junction left unmatched. From germline, CDR1 is SQVTM and CDR2 ANQGSEA. This CDR3 reads CSSTIQGGTEAFF. The CDR3 DNA follows: TGCAGCTCAACCATCCAGGGGGGCACTGAAGCTTTCTTT.

The table lists this clone with a count of one. The rearrangement joins TRBV30 to TRBJ1-2; possible D gene TRBD1, 5 bases. This CDR3 is built from 16 residues. The V gene lost 0 bases and the J gene lost 4 bases, with 18 bases spanning the gap. The V gene's germline CDR1 is GTSNPN and CDR2 SVGIG (reference sequence). DNA of the CDR3: TGTGCCTGGAGTGTGAATATAGGGACCCCCGTCTATGGCTACACCTTC. This gives the protein CAWSVNIGTPVYGYTF. The whole variable domain, filled in from reference TRBV30 and TRBJ1-2, reads SQTIHQWPATLVQPVGSPLSLECTVEGTSNPNLYWYRQAAGRGLQLLFYSVGIGQISSEVPQNLSASRPQDRQFILSSKKLLLSDSGFYLCAWSVNIGTPVYGYTFGSGTRLTVV.

The J gene is TRBJ1-2, the V gene TRBV6-6, with D maybe TRBD1 (5 bases). The CDR3 totals 13 residues. Looked up from germline, CDR1 is MNHNY and CDR2 is SVGAGI (reference sequence). V was clipped by 5 bases and J by 7 bases, with 14 bases between them. This CDR3 reads CASSLGTEGGYTF. The CDR3 bases are TGTGCCAGCAGTCTCGGGACGGAAGGTGGCTACACCTTC.

The chain recombines TRBV4-2 with TRBJ2-2; D is ambiguous. V lost 0 bases to trimming and J lost 0 bases, with 11 bases between them. The V gene's germline CDR1 is LGHNA and CDR2 YNFKEQ. The CDR3 consists of 17 residues. The CDR3 region is CASSQEHRATNTGELFF. CDR3 nucleotides: TGTGCCAGCAGCCAAGAGCATCGGGCCACGAACACCGGGGAGCTGTTTTTT.

The V gene is TRBV10-3, the J gene TRBJ2-2; 7 positions match TRBD1. V was pared by 8 bases and J by 2 bases, with 5 bases of the junction left unmatched. The germline CDR1 and CDR2 sequences are ENHRY and SYGVKD. The CDR3 runs 14 residues. CDR3 DNA sequence: TGTGCCATCTGGGACAGTCAAAACACCGGGGAGCTGTTTTTT. Protein: CAIWDSQNTGELFF.

This sequence joins TRBV6-4 and TRBJ1-6; D possibly corresponds to TRBD1 (5 bases). Germline CDR1 MRHNA, CDR2 SNTAGT. The germline V and J ends were trimmed by 0 bases and 9 bases, with 15 bases remaining between them. This CDR3 contains 16 residues. CDR3 sequence (DNA): TGTGCCAGCAGTGACTCGGGTACCGGGGGTGTTTCACCCCTCCACTTT. The encoded protein is CASSDSGTGGVSPLHF.

V gene TRBV11-2 combines with J gene TRBJ2-7; D gene ambiguous. The CDR3 runs to 15 residues. Germline V gene data show CDR1 as SGHAT and CDR2 as FQNNGV. V was clipped by 0 bases and J by 8 bases, with 17 bases between them. CDR3 DNA: TGTGCCAGCAGCTTAGAAGAATCGGTGGGTTACCAGCAGTACTTC. This encodes CASSLEESVGYQQYF.

The sample holds a few counts of this clone. This chain joins TRBV11-2 and TRBJ2-3; D tentatively fits TRBD1 or TRBD2 (5 bases each). V was trimmed by 5 bases and J by 6 bases, leaving 21 bases between them. Germline V gene data show CDR1 as SGHAT and CDR2 as FQNNGV. This CDR3 is built from 16 residues. The CDR3 here is CASSGSPAWGLDTQYF. The CDR3 DNA sequence: TGTGCCAGCAGCGGATCCCCAGCGTGGGGGTTGGATACGCAGTATTTT. The variable domain in full, completed from reference TRBV11-2 and TRBJ2-3, reads EAGVAQSPRYKIIEKRQSVAFWCNPISGHATLYWYQQILGQGPKLLIQFQNNGVVDDSQLPKDRFSAERLKGVDSTLKIQPAKLEDSAVYLCASSGSPAWGLDTQYFGPGTRLTVL.

This chain links TRBV7-6 with TRBJ2-3; possible D gene TRBD2, 7 bases. This CDR3 is 15 amino acids long. V lost 5 bases and J 4 bases, leaving 16 bases between the germline ends. Germline V gene lookup returns CDR1 SGHVS and CDR2 FNYEAQ. The CDR3 DNA sequence: TGTGCCAGCAGCCCCCGTGGGGGGGCCGCAGATACGCAGTATTTT. Its protein is CASSPRGGAADTQYF. The full variable domain, with the rest looked up from reference TRBV7-6 and TRBJ2-3, is GAGVSQSPRYKVTKRGQDVALRCDPISGHVSLYWYRQALGQGPEFLTYFNYEAQQDKSGLPNDRFSAERPEGSISTLTIQRTEQRDSAMYRCASSPRGGAADTQYFGPGTRLTVL.

V and J are TRBV6-6 and TRBJ1-4; D may be TRBD1 (5 bases). The CDR3 runs 12 residues. CDR1 is MNHNY and CDR2 is SVGAGI in the germline V gene (reference sequence). V lost 5 bases, J lost 8 bases, and 9 bases lay in between. This CDR3 is CASSITGEKLFF. CDR3 nucleotides: TGTGCCAGCAGTATAACAGGCGAAAAACTGTTTTTT.

The V call is TRBV5-1, the J call TRBJ1-1, with a weak D call TRBD1 (6 bases). This CDR3 comprises 14 residues. Looked up from germline, CDR1 is SGHRS and CDR2 is YFSETQ. The V end lost 2 bases, the J end lost 4 bases, and 12 bases lay between the germline ends. The CDR3 DNA reads TGCGCCAGCAGCTTAGTAACCAGGGGCACTGAAGCTTTCTTT. Translating gives CASSLVTRGTEAFF.

This CDR3 is CASSYSTGLVNEQYF. Written as DNA, the CDR3 is TGTGCCAGCAGTTACAGTACAGGCTTAGTGAACGAGCAGTACTTC. The rearrangement uses TRBV6-6 and TRBJ2-7; a possible D gene is TRBD1 (5 bases). Germline V lookup: CDR1 MNHNY, CDR2 SVGAGI (reference sequence). V lost 2 bases and J 5 bases, leaving 16 bases between the germline ends. The CDR3 runs to 15 residues.

The chain couples TRBV6-5 to TRBJ1-3; D is unresolved. The V end was cut by 8 bases, the J end by 0 bases, with 11 bases between. Germline values: CDR1 MNHEY, CDR2 SVGAGI. The CDR3 has 14 residues. The CDR3 protein is CASRITSSGNTIYF. CDR3 sequence (DNA): TGTGCCAGCCGTATTACGTCCTCTGGAAACACCATATATTTT.

The table lists this clone with a few counts. V gene TRBV6-5 combines with J gene TRBJ2-7; 8 bases are shared with TRBD2. The ends lost 4 bases at V and 3 bases at J; junction bases unmatched: 8. This CDR3 contains 15 residues. The germline gives CDR1 MNHEY, CDR2 SVGAGI. This CDR3 is CASSFDNSGSYEQYF. DNA of the CDR3: TGTGCCAGCAGTTTCGACAACAGCGGGAGCTACGAGCAGTACTTC.

The V call is TRBV4-1, the J call TRBJ1-5; 7 positions match TRBD1. The CDR3 is 15 residues long. CDR1 MGHRA and CDR2 YSYEKL come from the germline V gene. Losses at the gene ends were 0 bases for V and 6 bases for J; bases not matched to a gene: 5. CDR3 DNA sequence: TGCGCCAGCAGCCAAGATGAGGGGGCGAGTCAGCCCCAGCATTTT. Protein sequence: CASSQDEGASQPQHF.

This clone came up a few times. The V gene is TRBV6-1, the J gene TRBJ1-1, with D unclear. Germline assignment: CDR1 MNHNS and CDR2 SASEGT. CDR3 length: 12 amino acids. Trimming stripped 7 bases from V and 1 base from J, with 7 bases between. CDR3 sequence reads: CASMIQNTEAFF. The CDR3 DNA follows: TGTGCCAGCATGATCCAGAACACTGAAGCTTTCTTT.

This sequence joins TRBV5-6 and TRBJ1-5; 7 positions agree with TRBD1. The CDR3 sequence is 13 residues long. V lost 4 bases, J lost 4 bases, and 2 bases stayed unmatched. Germline assignment: CDR1 SGHDT and CDR2 YYEEEE. The CDR3 nucleotides read TGTGCCAGCAGCCCGACAGGGAATCAGCCCCAGCATTTT. Protein sequence: CASSPTGNQPQHF.

This clone appeared once. J is TRBJ2-7 and V is TRBV28; D is uncertain. CDR3 length: 12 residues. V lost 6 bases and J lost 3, with 9 bases in between. Germline lookup yields CDR1 MDHEN and CDR2 SYDVKM. The CDR3 loop reads CASSSRRYEQYF. CDR3 DNA: TGTGCCAGCAGCTCACGCCGCTACGAGCAGTACTTC.

This clone was detected a few times. J is TRBJ2-6 and V is TRBV30; D is uncertain. The CDR3 consists of 15 residues. Trimming shortened V by 5 bases and J by 0 bases, and 11 bases separated the two germline ends. CDR1 GTSNPN and CDR2 SVGIG come from the germline V gene (reference sequence). In DNA, the CDR3 is TGTGCCTGGGATGGGCTATTCTCTGGGGCCAACGTCCTGACTTTC. This codes for CAWDGLFSGANVLTF.